This T cell receptor beta chain was sequenced for a study of blood T cells in healthy people across ages. Primers used in a second PCR of roughly 6 to 11 cycles were a sample-barcoded 5' primer and a J-beta primer mix. TCRdb ran MiXCR on the 5' RACE reads and lists one entry per CDR3 protein. The sample shows about 830,000 distinct CDR3 sequences, 60% to 80% of them seen only once. Isolating PBMCs gave at least 6 million of these cells per sample. Turning to this clonotype: Its antigen remains unknown.

The CDR3 is 12 amino acids. From germline, CDR1 is MDHEN and CDR2 SYDVKM. Findings of the study overall: For the donors, CMV status was unknown and possibly confounded expanded clonotype changes.

The chain recombines TRBV28 with TRBJ2-4; D remains unclear. The assigned J gene may be wrong: the sequence end matches TRBJ2-7 better. The receptor's source is a man under 40 in good health. The specimen sequenced was blood. CDR3 in DNA: TGTGCCAGCAGGTGGGGTGGTGGCGAGCAGTACTTC. This sequence encodes CASRWGGGEQYF.